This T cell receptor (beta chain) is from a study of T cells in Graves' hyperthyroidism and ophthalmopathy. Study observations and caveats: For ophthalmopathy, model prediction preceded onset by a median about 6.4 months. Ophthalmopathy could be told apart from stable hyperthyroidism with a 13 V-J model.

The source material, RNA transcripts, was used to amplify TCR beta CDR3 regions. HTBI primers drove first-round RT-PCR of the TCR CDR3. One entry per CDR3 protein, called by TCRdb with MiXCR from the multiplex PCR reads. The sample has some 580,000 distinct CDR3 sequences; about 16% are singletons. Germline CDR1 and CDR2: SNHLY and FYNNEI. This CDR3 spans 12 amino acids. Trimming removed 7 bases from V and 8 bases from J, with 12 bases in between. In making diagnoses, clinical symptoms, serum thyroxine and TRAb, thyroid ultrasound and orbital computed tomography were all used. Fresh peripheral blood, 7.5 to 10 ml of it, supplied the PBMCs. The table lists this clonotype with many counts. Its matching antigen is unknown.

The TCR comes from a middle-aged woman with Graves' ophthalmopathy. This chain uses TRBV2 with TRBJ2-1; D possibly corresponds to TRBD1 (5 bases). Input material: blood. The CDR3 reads CASTQGWHEQFF. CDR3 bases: TGTGCCAGCACCCAGGGTTGGCATGAGCAGTTCTTC.